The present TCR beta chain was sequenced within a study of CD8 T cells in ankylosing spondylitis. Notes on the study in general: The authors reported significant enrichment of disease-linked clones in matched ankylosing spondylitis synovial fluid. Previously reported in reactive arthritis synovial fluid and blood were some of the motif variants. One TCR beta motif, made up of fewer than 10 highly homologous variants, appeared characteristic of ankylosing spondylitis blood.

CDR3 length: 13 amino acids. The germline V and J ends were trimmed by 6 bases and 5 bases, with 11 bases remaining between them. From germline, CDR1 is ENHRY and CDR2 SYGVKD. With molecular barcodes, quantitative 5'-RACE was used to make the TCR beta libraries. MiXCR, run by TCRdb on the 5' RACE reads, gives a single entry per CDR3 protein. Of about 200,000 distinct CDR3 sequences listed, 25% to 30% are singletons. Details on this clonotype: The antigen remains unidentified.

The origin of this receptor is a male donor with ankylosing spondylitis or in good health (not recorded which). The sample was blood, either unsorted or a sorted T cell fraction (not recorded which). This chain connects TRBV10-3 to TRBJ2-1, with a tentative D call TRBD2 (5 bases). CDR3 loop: CAIRQRYDNEQFF. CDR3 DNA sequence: TGTGCCATCAGACAGCGGTACGACAATGAGCAGTTCTTC.